This T cell receptor beta chain was identified during a study of identical twins. V was cut by 0 bases and J by 7 bases, with 7 bases left in between. Germline lookup yields CDR1 SGDLS and CDR2 YYNGEE. CDR3 size: 12 residues. TCRdb called the 5' RACE reads again in MiXCR, with one record for every CDR3 protein. The sample lists 1,800,000 or so distinct CDR3 sequences; around 33% were seen once. The origin of this receptor is a newborn girl in good health. This chain joins TRBV9 and TRBJ1-2; no firm D call. The material sequenced was cord blood. The CDR3 reads CASSVVTPGYTF. The CDR3 DNA reads as TGTGCCAGCAGCGTAGTGACACCTGGCTACACCTTC. Looking up the rest from reference TRBV9 and TRBJ1-2 gives the full variable domain: DSGVTQTPKHLITATGQRVTLRCSPRSGDLSVYWYQQSLDQGLQFLIQYYNGEERAKGNILERFSAQQFPDLHSELNLSSLELGDSALYFCASSVVTPGYTFGSGTRLTVV.